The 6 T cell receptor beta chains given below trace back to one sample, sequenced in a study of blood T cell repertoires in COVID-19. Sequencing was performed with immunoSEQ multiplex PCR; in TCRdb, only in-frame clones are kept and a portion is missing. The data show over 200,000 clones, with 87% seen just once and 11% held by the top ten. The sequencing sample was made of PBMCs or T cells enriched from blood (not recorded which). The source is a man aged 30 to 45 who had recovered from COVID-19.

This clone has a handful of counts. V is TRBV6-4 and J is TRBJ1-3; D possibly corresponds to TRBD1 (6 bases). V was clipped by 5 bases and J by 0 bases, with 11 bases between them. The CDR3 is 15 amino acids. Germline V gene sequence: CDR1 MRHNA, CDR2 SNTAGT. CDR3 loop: CASSPGHHSGNTIYF. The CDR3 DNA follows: TGTGCCAGCAGTCCGGGACACCACTCTGGAAACACCATATATTTT.

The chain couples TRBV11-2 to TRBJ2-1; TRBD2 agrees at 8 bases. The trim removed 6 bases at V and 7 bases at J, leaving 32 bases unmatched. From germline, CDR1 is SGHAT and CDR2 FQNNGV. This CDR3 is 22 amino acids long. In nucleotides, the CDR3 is TGTGCCAGCAGTCCGGAAGGGAGGACGAGGAAAGTGGTACTGGCGGGAGGTAATGAGCAGTTCTTC. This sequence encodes CASSPEGRTRKVVLAGGNEQFF.

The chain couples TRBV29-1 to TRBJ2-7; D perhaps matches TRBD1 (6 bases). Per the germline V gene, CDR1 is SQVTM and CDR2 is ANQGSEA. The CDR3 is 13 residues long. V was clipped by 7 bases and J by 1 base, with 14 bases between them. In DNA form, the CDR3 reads TGCAGCGGGTCTAGGGGACAATCCTACGAGCAGTACTTC. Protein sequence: CSGSRGQSYEQYF.

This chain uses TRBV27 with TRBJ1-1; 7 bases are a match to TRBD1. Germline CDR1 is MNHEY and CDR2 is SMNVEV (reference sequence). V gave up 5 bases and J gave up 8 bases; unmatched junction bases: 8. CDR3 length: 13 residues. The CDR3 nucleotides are TGTGCCAGCAGTATTGCAGGGGGAATCGAAGCTTTCTTT. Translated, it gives CASSIAGGIEAFF.

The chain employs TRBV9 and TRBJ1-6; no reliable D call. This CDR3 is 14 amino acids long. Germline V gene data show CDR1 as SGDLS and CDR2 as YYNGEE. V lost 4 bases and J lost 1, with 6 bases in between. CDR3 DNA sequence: TGTGCCAGCAGCTTGAGATCCTATAATTCACCCCTCCACTTT. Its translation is CASSLRSYNSPLHF.

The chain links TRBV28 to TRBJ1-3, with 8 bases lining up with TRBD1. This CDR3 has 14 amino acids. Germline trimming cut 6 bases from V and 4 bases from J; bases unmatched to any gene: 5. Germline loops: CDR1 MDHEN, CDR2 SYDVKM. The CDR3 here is CASSRRGLGNTIYF. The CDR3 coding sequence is TGTGCCAGCAGCCGCAGGGGGCTCGGAAACACCATATATTTT.